These T cell receptor beta chains were read from a single sample in a study of OX40 agonist ivuxolimab in advanced cancers. Clones were sequenced by immunoSEQ multiplex PCR, and TCRdb holds only the in-frame ones, with some missing. This table has 40,000 to 50,000 clones, approximately 86% appearing once. The source material was CD4+ or CD8+ T cells sorted from blood, sampled in a trial of the OX40 agonist ivuxolimab. Source of these receptors: an adult with an advanced solid tumor such as melanoma, head and neck, liver or kidney cancer. Both conserved end residues are part of each CDR3. A D gene is named only where the DNA matches it firmly.

J gene | V gene | D gene | CDR3 protein
TRBJ2-2 | TRBV7-9 | - | CASSLARTEPNTGELFF
TRBJ1-5 | TRBV5-5 | - | CASSLVAVNQPQHF
TRBJ2-3 | TRBV5-1 | TRBD1 | CASSEHRGRTDTQYF
TRBJ1-1 | TRBV27 | TRBD1 | CASGPGQGTEAFF
TRBJ1-2 | TRBV5-1 | - | CASSLSREGGYTF
TRBJ2-2 | TRBV15 | - | CATCKDGPYTGELFF
TRBJ1-1 | TRBV4-3 | - | CASSPKFQNTEAFF
TRBJ1-3 | TRBV30 | - | CAWKKSGNTIYF
TRBJ2-1 | TRBV7-2 | - | CASSLFYYNEQFF
TRBJ2-3 | TRBV18 | - | CASSPRAALPLVTDTQYF
TRBJ2-7 | TRBV7-9 | - | CASSPRYEQYF
TRBJ2-7 | TRBV18 | - | CASSPRPGSYEQYF
TRBJ2-1 | TRBV7-2 | TRBD2 | CASSLILRGDHNEQFF
TRBJ2-6 | TRBV5-6 | - | CASSLGAERRANVLTF
TRBJ2-5 | TRBV6-6 | - | CASRPPGPQETQYF
TRBJ2-7 | TRBV15 | - | CATSRELSSYEQYF
TRBJ1-5 | TRBV7-6 | - | CASSGGGANQPQHF
TRBJ2-1 | TRBV7-9 | - | CASRPRELAYNEQFF
TRBJ2-7 | TRBV20-1 | TRBD1 | CSALQGQEQYF
TRBJ2-1 | TRBV7-3 | TRBD2 | CASSLTGLASNNEQFF
TRBJ1-5 | TRBV5-5 | - | CASSGGGNQPQHF
TRBJ2-4 | TRBV7-9 | - | CASSSPTVLAKNIQYF
TRBJ1-5 | TRBV25-1 | - | CASSELGRDQPQHF
TRBJ2-7 | TRBV27 | - | CASSLSWGAAYEQYF
TRBJ2-3 | TRBV27 | - | CASSPWPRKDTQYF
TRBJ2-5 | TRBV19 | - | CASSIAGLKETQYF
TRBJ2-1 | TRBV4-2 | TRBD2 | CASSPSGIDEQFF
TRBJ1-3 | TRBV4-3 | - | CASSQDRAGIGNTIYF
TRBJ1-5 | TRBV9 | - | CASSKTGNSNQPQHF
TRBJ2-3 | TRBV9 | TRBD1 | CASSDPRGTGSTDTQYF
TRBJ1-2 | TRBV7-8 | - | CASSLAEGPTLNGYTF
TRBJ1-2 | TRBV7-2 | TRBD1 | CASSTGTGWNGYTF
TRBJ2-1 | TRBV27 | - | CASSLIGVNEQFF
TRBJ1-4 | TRBV6-5 | - | CASSYGDANEKLFF
TRBJ2-1 | TRBV7-9 | TRBD1 | CASSSRQGSYNEQFF
TRBJ1-1 | TRBV19 | - | CASRTDDEAFF
TRBJ2-7 | TRBV7-8 | - | CASSSEGFSYEQYF
TRBJ2-2 | TRBV21-1 | - | CASSVVATGELFF
TRBJ2-7 | TRBV9 | - | CASSVTPRHEQYF
TRBJ2-1 | TRBV9 | TRBD2 | CASSVGWREPYNEQFF
TRBJ1-1 | TRBV7-9 | - | CASWDGTEAFF
TRBJ1-6 | TRBV7-9 | - | CASSPRWEPLHF
TRBJ2-7 | TRBV4-2 | TRBD2 | CASSHGTSGSFTYEQYF
TRBJ2-1 | TRBV13 | - | CASSLGPGGLDEQFF
TRBJ2-1 | TRBV7-9 | TRBD2 | CASSSYSGRAAEQFF
TRBJ2-7 | TRBV16 | TRBD1 | CASSQPDRGQGEQYF
TRBJ1-1 | TRBV11-2 | TRBD1 | CASSSRDSPNTEAFF
TRBJ1-2 | TRBV7-6 | - | CASSTQTRYGYTF
TRBJ2-1 | TRBV29-1 | TRBD2 | CSVVAGGQAEQFF
TRBJ1-5 | TRBV6-1 | TRBD1 | CASSLRQGSNQPQHF
TRBJ1-5 | TRBV5-4 | - | CASSLGGSNQPQHF
TRBJ2-7 | TRBV25-1 | - | CASGGTETYEQYF
TRBJ1-1 | TRBV11-2 | - | CASSPSGGGNTEAFF
TRBJ1-5 | TRBV19 | - | CASSIYLGDFQPQHF
TRBJ2-3 | TRBV7-8 | - | CASSLQGWLITDTQYF
TRBJ2-7 | TRBV5-5 | - | CASGPYEQYF
TRBJ2-7 | TRBV5-4 | - | CASSLEQDAYEQYF
TRBJ2-1 | TRBV7-8 | - | CASSLPGTINEQFF
TRBJ2-6 | TRBV9 | - | CASSDHRVGANVLTF